The clone carrying this TCR beta chain turned up a few times. Its antigen is currently unknown. This CDR3 contains 15 residues. V shed 7 bases and J 0 bases; nucleotides not matched to a gene: 6. Per germline, CDR1 LNHDA and CDR2 SQIVND (reference sequence). The collection from each donor was one heparinised blood draw averaging approximately 110 mL. Stem cell-like memory, regulatory, central memory and naive CD4+ cells were sorted via CD45RO/CCR7/CD25/CD127/CD95/CD27. This specimen comes from a study of beta chain features in type 1 diabetes. Findings of the study overall: Patients showed naive, central memory and Treg TCRB repertoires that appeared more similar than those of healthy donors. Whether TCRB rearrangement is influenced by HLA type was left unresolved in this analysis. Among all four CD4+ subsets, Type 1 diabetes patients had TCRB CDR3s that were moderately but significantly shorter.

The whole isolated RNA underwent reverse transcription, so sequencing captured expressed TCRB transcripts. Repertoires were generated with immunoSEQ multiplex PCR, while TCRdb's copy carries only in-frame clones and drops some. The repertoire includes under 350,000 clones, around 15% of them detected once, and over 0.015% sits in the top ten. The J gene is TRBJ2-3, the V gene TRBV19; TRBD1 matches at 8 bases. Material: naive CD4+ T cells from blood. The receptor was isolated from a man between 25 and 39 years old with type 1 diabetes. The CDR3 region is CASTQRDRSTDTQYF. CDR3 nucleotide sequence: TGTGCCAGTACCCAAAGGGACAGGAGCACAGATACGCAGTATTTT.